The 10 T cell receptor beta chains reported below all come from one sample, sequenced in a study of somatic mutations in cytotoxic T cells in rheumatoid arthritis. Libraries were prepared by immunoSEQ multiplex PCR; TCRdb keeps only in-frame clonotypes and omits some of them. Of some 14,000 clones listed, under 95% are singletons. Sequencing was done on a sample of CD4+ T cells sorted from blood. Receptors originate from a man between 65 and 85 years old with rheumatoid arthritis.

The chain combines TRBV19 with TRBJ2-7; D may be TRBD1 (6 bases). The CDR3 covers 15 residues. Germline CDR1 LNHDA, CDR2 SQIVND (reference sequence). V lost 6 bases and J 1 base, leaving 16 bases between the germline ends. This CDR3 reads CASSSDRYRSYEQYF. The CDR3 DNA is TGTGCCAGTAGCAGCGACAGGTATCGTTCCTACGAGCAGTACTTC.

The chain recombines TRBV19 with TRBJ1-2; D is possibly TRBD1 (5 bases). The germline gives CDR1 LNHDA, CDR2 SQIVND (reference sequence). CDR3 length: 14 residues. Deletions cut 6 bases from V and 3 bases from J, with 14 bases between. The CDR3 spells CASRNQGGDYGYTF. The DNA of the CDR3 is TGTGCCAGTAGAAACCAGGGCGGGGACTATGGCTACACCTTC.

The chain uses TRBV19 and TRBJ2-3; 12 nucleotides match TRBD1. V gave up 6 bases and J gave up 6 bases; unmatched junction bases: 10. Germline CDR1 is LNHDA and CDR2 is SQIVND (reference sequence). The CDR3 runs 16 residues. The CDR3 DNA reads TGTGCCAGTAGGGATGCCGGGACAGGGGGCCGGGATACGCAGTATTTT. Translation: CASRDAGTGGRDTQYF.

This chain links TRBV5-1 with TRBJ1-2; the D is unclear. CDR1 and CDR2 from the germline V gene are SGHRS and YFSETQ. The CDR3 has 12 residues. V was trimmed by 4 bases and J by 5 bases, leaving 9 bases between them. This CDR3 reads CASSTGGYGYTF. The CDR3 DNA reads TGCGCCAGCAGCACCGGAGGGTATGGCTACACCTTC.

The chain couples TRBV5-1 to TRBJ2-7; 7 nucleotides match TRBD2. CDR1 and CDR2 from the germline V gene are SGHRS and YFSETQ. V gave up 4 bases and J gave up 6 bases; unmatched junction bases: 10. The CDR3 is 14 amino acids. CDR3 bases: TGCGCCAGCAGCCCGGGCGGGGGATTAGGCGAGCAGTACTTC. Amino acids: CASSPGGGLGEQYF.

J is TRBJ1-2 and V is TRBV5-4; D remains ambiguous. The CDR3 consists of 15 residues. Germline CDR1 and CDR2: SGHNT and YYREEE (reference sequence). The ends were cut back, 0 bases at V and 3 bases at J, with 12 bases in the middle. The CDR3 spells CASSLGSGSYYGYTF. CDR3 in DNA: TGTGCCAGCAGCTTGGGATCGGGGTCGTACTATGGCTACACCTTC.

This chain connects TRBV19 to TRBJ1-4; the D gene is possibly TRBD1 (6 bases). There are 16 residues in the CDR3. V was cut by 5 bases and J by 11 bases, with 24 bases left in between. Germline CDR1 and CDR2: LNHDA and SQIVND (reference sequence). CDR3 region: CASSYRSGGLAEKLFF. The CDR3 DNA reads TGTGCCAGTAGTTATCGATCTGGGGGCCTCGCGGAGAAACTGTTTTTT.

The chain employs TRBV5-5 and TRBJ2-5; TRBD2 matches 7 bases. Germline assignment: CDR1 SGHKS and CDR2 YYEKEE (reference sequence). V shed 4 bases, J shed 7 bases, and the junction held 7 bases outside the gene matches. The CDR3 is 13 residues long. The CDR3 region is CASSLTGEGTQYF. CDR3 in DNA: TGTGCCAGCAGCCTGACTGGGGAGGGGACCCAGTACTTC.

The chain employs TRBV28 and TRBJ2-5; 11 bases map to TRBD2. J was trimmed by 5 bases and V by 6 bases; bases with no gene match: 5. In germline, CDR1 is MDHEN, CDR2 SYDVKM. The CDR3 is 14 residues long. The CDR3 sequence is CASRPGLAGETQYF. The DNA of the CDR3 is TGTGCCAGCAGACCCGGACTAGCGGGCGAGACCCAGTACTTC.

The chain uses TRBV5-1 and TRBJ2-5; 9 bases map to TRBD1. Germline CDR1 and CDR2: SGHRS and YFSETQ. This CDR3 has 15 amino acids. The J segment lost 1 base and the V segment lost 4 bases, leaving 5 bases of the junction unmatched. CDR3 coding DNA: TGCGCCAGCAGCGGGGGACAGGGACCCCAAGAGACCCAGTACTTC. This translates into CASSGGQGPQETQYF.